This T cell receptor (beta chain) came from a study of healthy donors' naive CD4 and CD8 T cells. V lost 7 bases and J lost 0; bases outside the gene matches: 18. Germline V gene data show CDR1 as SQVTM and CDR2 as ANQGSEA. This CDR3 region has 18 residues. A remark on this clonotype: Its antigen is still unknown.

Naive CD4+ cells were sorted as CD4+CD8-CD45RO-CD45RA+; naive CD8+ as CD8+CD4-CD45RA+CD27bright. General study findings and limits: Reportedly, most V and J gene segments showed naive CD4+ versus CD8+ bias. CDR3 charge plus V and J genes appeared to account for approximately 13% of CD4/CD8 variance.

Starting from about 0.55 ug of total RNA, TCR libraries were made with linear amplification. TCRdb passed the reads through MiXCR, listing each CDR3 protein once. Found here are 200,000 or so distinct CDR3 sequences, around three quarters of them singletons; the top ten hold roughly 2.3%. This receptor was obtained from a pool of human donors in good health; the sample pools cells from several healthy donors. This chain connects TRBV29-1 to TRBJ2-4; 7 bases line up with TRBD1. Sequencing was carried out using naive CD4+ and CD8+ T cells sorted from blood, pooled from several donors. The CDR3 loop is CSGTFRSAGTVAKNIQYF. DNA for the CDR3: TGCAGCGGCACCTTTCGTTCCGCCGGGACAGTAGCCAAAAACATTCAGTACTTC.